This entry concerns a single TCR beta chain. TCRdb's copy holds only in-frame clones and misses some; the assay was immunoSEQ multiplex PCR. The sample shows 35,000 to 45,000 clones, around 34% of them seen only once. The sample comes from a study of PD-L1 blockade in urothelial cancer. This CDR3 comprises 14 residues. CDR1 KGHSH and CDR2 LQKENI come from the germline V gene. Trimming removed 2 bases from V and 5 bases from J, with 12 bases in between. The source is a man between 60 and 75 years old with urothelial cancer. The sequenced sample was tumor tissue, obtained before atezolizumab (anti-PD-L1) treatment. The rearrangement uses TRBV18 and TRBJ2-5; the D gene is possibly TRBD1 (5 bases). In nucleotides, the CDR3 is TGTGCCAGCTCACCATACCAGGGTGGCGAGACCCAGTACTTC. The encoded protein is CASSPYQGGETQYF. Together with reference TRBV18 and TRBJ2-5, the CDR3 gives the full variable domain: NAGVMQNPRHLVRRRGQEARLRCSPMKGHSHVYWYRQLPEEGLKFMVYLQKENIIDESGMPKERFSAEFPKEGPSILRIQQVVRGDSAAYFCASSPYQGGETQYFGPGTRLLVL.